This passage covers 20 T cell receptor beta chains from one sample sequenced in a study of shared clonotypes between healthy human individuals. CD45RO-negative, CCR7-selected cells formed the naive CD8 fraction, which excluded terminally differentiated effector memory CD45RA+ cells. The table came from immunoSEQ multiplex PCR; TCRdb's copy has only in-frame clones and leaves some out. The sample lists roughly 2.1 million clones; just over 90% were seen once. Input material: naive CD8+ T cells from PBMCs. The receptor source for this set is a man aged 18 to 30 in good health. Some clones in this sample may be carry-over from other donors' samples.

This clone was detected a few times. The chain links TRBV9 to TRBJ2-1; 8 bases are shared with TRBD2. Germline lookup yields CDR1 SGDLS and CDR2 YYNGEE. Trimming at V came to 4 bases and at J to 2 bases, leaving 5 bases not matched to a gene. There are 15 residues in the CDR3. This CDR3 is CASSSGRGAYNEQFF. DNA for the CDR3: TGTGCCAGCAGCTCCGGGAGGGGGGCCTACAATGAGCAGTTCTTC.

V is TRBV27 and J is TRBJ2-1; D is undetermined. Germline loops: CDR1 MNHEY, CDR2 SMNVEV (reference sequence). The CDR3 has 20 amino acids. Trimming shortened V by 5 bases and J by 6 bases, and 32 bases separated the two germline ends. CDR3 nucleotide sequence: TGTGCCAGCAGTCTCACTGACCGGGCTCTACACCCTCGGAGTGGCAATGAGCAGTTCTTC. Amino acid sequence: CASSLTDRALHPRSGNEQFF.

A note on this clone: Other nucleotide sequences in the sample specify the same CDR3. This chain links TRBV6-1 with TRBJ2-1; D is perhaps TRBD1 (5 bases). This CDR3 spans 14 amino acids. V was shortened by 3 bases and J by 2 bases, with 8 bases between the two germline ends. Per the germline V gene, CDR1 is MNHNS and CDR2 is SASEGT. The CDR3 nucleotides are TGTGCCAGCAGTGATAGGGGAACCTACAATGAGCAGTTCTTC. It specifies CASSDRGTYNEQFF.

The count of this clone is one. The CDR3 protein is CASSQDPTGDEQYF. The CDR3 DNA sequence: TGCGCCAGCAGCCAAGACCCGACAGGGGACGAGCAGTACTTC. The V gene is TRBV4-1, the J gene TRBJ2-7; 8 nucleotides match TRBD1. Trimming at V came to 0 bases and at J to 5 bases, leaving 3 bases not matched to a gene. The CDR3 sequence is 14 residues long. In germline, CDR1 is MGHRA, CDR2 YSYEKL.

J is TRBJ2-1 and V is TRBV9; 9 nucleotides match TRBD2. The CDR3 runs 15 residues. V shed 4 bases, J shed 2 bases, and the junction held 4 bases outside the gene matches. CDR1 is SGDLS, CDR2 YYNGEE, per germline. DNA for the CDR3: TGTGCCAGCAGCAGGACTAGCGATACCTACAATGAGCAGTTCTTC. Encoded protein: CASSRTSDTYNEQFF. The variable domain in full, completed from reference TRBV9 and TRBJ2-1, reads DSGVTQTPKHLITATGQRVTLRCSPRSGDLSVYWYQQSLDQGLQFLIQYYNGEERAKGNILERFSAQQFPDLHSELNLSSLELGDSALYFCASSRTSDTYNEQFFGPGTRLTVL.

About this clone: This sample includes further DNA sequences coding for the same CDR3. V and J are TRBV29-1 and TRBJ2-3, with 13 bases matching TRBD2. The germline gives CDR1 SQVTM, CDR2 ANQGSEA. V shed 6 bases, J shed 6 bases, and the junction held 9 bases outside the gene matches. This CDR3 is 15 amino acids long. The CDR3: CSVRGLAGLGDTQYF. The CDR3, as DNA: TGCAGCGTCCGGGGACTAGCGGGATTAGGCGATACGCAGTATTTT.

The count of this clone is one. The chain employs TRBV27 and TRBJ1-5; 8 bases are shared with TRBD1. Trimming took 6 bases from V and 0 from J; bases not matched to a gene: 7. The CDR3 sequence is 16 residues long. Germline assignment: CDR1 MNHEY and CDR2 SMNVEV (reference sequence). The CDR3 nucleotides are TGTGCCAGCAGCCAGGGGGCAGGGTATAGCAATCAGCCCCAGCATTTT. Translated: CASSQGAGYSNQPQHF.

This clone has only one observation. The V gene is TRBV11-2, the J gene TRBJ2-3; either TRBD1 or TRBD2 may supply D (5 bases each). This CDR3 spans 13 amino acids. Trimming cost V 7 bases and J 8 bases, with 16 bases left between them. From germline, CDR1 is SGHAT and CDR2 FQNNGV. DNA for the CDR3: TGTGCCAGCACCGAGGGGCGCTGGGGTACGCAGTATTTT. Its protein is CASTEGRWGTQYF.

The chain recombines TRBV6-1 with TRBJ1-3; D is possibly TRBD1 (6 bases). The CDR3 contains 14 residues. The germline gives CDR1 MNHNS, CDR2 SASEGT. The V end was cut by 8 bases, the J end by 7 bases, with 18 bases between. The CDR3 bases are TGTGCCAGCGGCTACGGGGGCGTCGGGAACACCATATATTTT. This codes for CASGYGGVGNTIYF.

As for this clone: At the DNA level, this CDR3 is encoded by other sequences in the same sample as well. The V and J genes are TRBV5-1 and TRBJ1-5; D remains ambiguous. This CDR3 is built from 13 residues. CDR1 and CDR2 (germline): SGHRS, YFSETQ. Between the trimmed V and J ends, which lost 0 bases and 6 bases, there was a span of 7 bases. In DNA form, the CDR3 reads TGCGCCAGCAGCTTGGGACGGGGTCAGCCCCAGCATTTT. Encoded protein: CASSLGRGQPQHF.

The V and J genes are TRBV2 and TRBJ2-1, with D perhaps matching TRBD1 (6 bases). Germline V lookup: CDR1 SNHLY, CDR2 FYNNEI. V lost 5 bases to trimming and J lost 3 bases, with 11 bases between them. The CDR3 runs 14 residues. CDR3 in amino acids: CASSYQGLYNEQFF. CDR3 coding DNA: TGTGCCAGCAGTTATCAGGGGCTCTACAATGAGCAGTTCTTC.

V gene TRBV9 combines with J gene TRBJ2-3, with D perhaps matching TRBD2 (6 bases). The CDR3 is 15 amino acids. The germline V gene has CDR1 SGDLS and CDR2 YYNGEE. V lost 0 bases to trimming and J lost 4 bases, with 12 bases between them. The CDR3 is CASSVAGVLADTQYF. The DNA of the CDR3 is TGTGCCAGCAGCGTAGCGGGAGTATTGGCAGATACGCAGTATTTT.

The chain couples TRBV6-1 to TRBJ2-7; 11 positions match TRBD2. Germline trimming cut 3 bases from V and 2 bases from J; bases unmatched to any gene: 3. This CDR3 comprises 15 residues. The germline V gene encodes CDR1 MNHNS and CDR2 SASEGT. The CDR3 sequence: CASSEGLAATYEQYF. CDR3 sequence (DNA): TGTGCCAGCAGTGAGGGACTAGCGGCCACCTACGAGCAGTACTTC.

This chain joins TRBV28 and TRBJ2-6; D is uncertain. Per germline, CDR1 MDHEN and CDR2 SYDVKM. V lost 4 bases and J 2 bases, leaving 9 bases between the germline ends. The CDR3 extends over 15 amino acids. The CDR3 sequence is CASSSRLTGANVLTF. For the CDR3, the DNA is TGTGCCAGCAGTTCGCGTCTAACTGGGGCCAACGTCCTGACTTTC.

J is TRBJ1-2 and V is TRBV29-1, with D possibly matching TRBD1 (5 bases). Per germline, CDR1 SQVTM and CDR2 ANQGSEA. Trimming shortened V by 6 bases and J by 4 bases, and 24 bases separated the two germline ends. CDR3 length equals 16 residues. CDR3 loop: CSVVSGTASVGYGYTF. In DNA, the CDR3 is TGCAGCGTGGTTTCCGGGACGGCGAGCGTCGGCTATGGCTACACCTTC.

In DNA, the CDR3 is TGTGCCAGCAGCTACTACCCATCCACTGAAGGGAAAGCGCTCTCTTACGAGCAGTACTTC. Translated, it gives CASSYYPSTEGKALSYEQYF. The rearrangement joins TRBV6-9 to TRBJ2-7; no clear D gene. Per the germline V gene, CDR1 is MNHGY and CDR2 is SVAAGI. The CDR3 consists of 20 residues. Between the trimmed V and J ends, which lost 6 bases and 4 bases, there was a span of 34 bases.

The chain uses TRBV27 and TRBJ2-1, with D possibly matching TRBD2 (7 bases). CDR3 size: 15 residues. From germline, CDR1 is MNHEY and CDR2 SMNVEV (reference sequence). The germline V and J ends were trimmed by 7 bases and 4 bases, with 17 bases remaining between them. The DNA of the CDR3 is TGTGCCAGCAACCCGCTAGGGGGGGTATACAATGAGCAGTTCTTC. It encodes CASNPLGGVYNEQFF.

V gene TRBV11-3 combines with J gene TRBJ1-6; D is unclear. Germline V gene sequence: CDR1 SGHNT, CDR2 YENEEA. The V gene lost 5 bases and the J gene lost 7 bases, with 9 bases spanning the gap. This CDR3 contains 13 residues. The CDR3 nucleotides are TGTGCCAGCAGCCCACGAGACAATTCACCCCTCCACTTT. Its translation is CASSPRDNSPLHF. Looking up the rest from reference TRBV11-3 and TRBJ1-6 gives the full variable domain: EAGVVQSPRYKIIEKKQPVAFWCNPISGHNTLYWYLQNLGQGPELLIRYENEEAVDDSQLPKDRFSAERLKGVDSTLKIQPAELGDSAVYLCASSPRDNSPLHFGNGTRLTVT.

V gene TRBV7-6 combines with J gene TRBJ2-5; D remains unclear. The CDR3 extends over 16 amino acids. Germline lookup yields CDR1 SGHVS and CDR2 FNYEAQ. Trimming shortened V by 0 bases and J by 1 base, and 12 bases separated the two germline ends. In DNA, the CDR3 is TGTGCCAGCAGCTTAGCCAGCGAGGCTACCCAAGAGACCCAGTACTTC. Translation gives CASSLASEATQETQYF.

This clone was seen a single time. The chain combines TRBV30 with TRBJ1-2; a weak D match, TRBD1 (6 bases). The CDR3 is 15 amino acids. The V end was cut by 2 bases, the J end by 4 bases, with 17 bases between. Germline-derived CDR1 and CDR2 are GTSNPN and SVGIG (reference sequence). The CDR3 DNA is TGTGCCTGGAGTTCCCGGGTTTTCAGGGGCTATGGCTACACCTTC. Residues: CAWSSRVFRGYGYTF.